These 32 T cell receptor beta chains came from one sample sequenced in a study of Ad26.COV2.S vaccination and SARS-CoV-2 variants. Noted treatment: some 20 received Ad26.COV2.S at low or high dose, single or two shots; about 5 received placebo; per-sample allocation not given. Sampling took place 63 days after the first vaccine or placebo injection. The method was immunoSEQ multiplex PCR; TCRdb's version includes in-frame clones alone and lacks a portion of them. The repertoire holds 400,000 to 450,000 clones, with 80% to 95% as singletons. Here the sequenced sample was peripheral blood, taken in a trial of Ad26.COV2.S vaccine versus placebo. These receptors were obtained from a person aged 18-60 years who received the Ad26.COV2.S COVID-19 vaccine or a placebo.

The J gene is TRBJ1-1, the V gene TRBV11-3, with 10 bases matching TRBD1. J was trimmed by 0 bases and V by 4 bases; bases with no gene match: 5. CDR1 is SGHNT, CDR2 YENEEA, per germline. This CDR3 spans 16 amino acids. The CDR3 DNA sequence: TGTGCCAGCAGCTCCTCGGGACAGGGGCTGAACACTGAAGCTTTCTTT. Its protein product is CASSSSGQGLNTEAFF. The whole variable domain, remainder taken from reference TRBV11-3 and TRBJ1-1, is EAGVVQSPRYKIIEKKQPVAFWCNPISGHNTLYWYLQNLGQGPELLIRYENEEAVDDSQLPKDRFSAERLKGVDSTLKIQPAELGDSAVYLCASSSSGQGLNTEAFFGQGTRLTVV.

The chain combines TRBV12-5 with TRBJ2-3; D gene uncertain. The V gene lost 3 bases and the J gene lost 3 bases, with 7 bases spanning the gap. This CDR3 contains 13 residues. Germline V gene data show CDR1 as LGHNT and CDR2 as FRNRAP. Here the CDR3 reads CASGFIGTDTQYF. CDR3 DNA sequence: TGTGCTAGTGGTTTTATAGGGACAGATACGCAGTATTTT.

This chain connects TRBV27 to TRBJ1-4; 9 nucleotides agree with TRBD1. Germline V lookup: CDR1 MNHEY, CDR2 SMNVEV (reference sequence). The junction had 3 bases not matched to a gene; V was cut back by 3 bases and J by 4 bases. The CDR3 has 15 residues. The CDR3 here is CASSLGQGRNEKLFF. In nucleotides, the CDR3 is TGTGCCAGCAGTTTGGGACAGGGACGTAATGAAAAACTGTTTTTT.

A note on this clone: In the same sample, other DNA sequences code for this CDR3. This chain connects TRBV12-3 or TRBV12-4 to TRBJ2-2; either TRBD1 or TRBD2 may supply D (6 bases each). V gave up 5 bases and J gave up 6 bases, with 10 bases separating them. The length of the CDR3 is 13 residues. The CDR3 loop is CASSRGGSGELFF. The CDR3 DNA reads as TGTGCCAGCAGTCGAGGGGGGTCCGGGGAGCTGTTTTTT.

CDR3 nucleotides: TGTGCTAGTGGTTTTCGGGAAGCAGATACGCAGTATTTT. Its translation: CASGFREADTQYF. The rearrangement uses TRBV12-5 and TRBJ2-3, with TRBD2 as a possible D gene (5 bases). Germline values: CDR1 LGHNT, CDR2 FRNRAP. This CDR3 contains 13 residues. The V and J ends lost 3 bases and 4 bases respectively, with 8 bases between them.

V usage is TRBV6-5 and J usage is TRBJ1-1; possible D gene TRBD1, 5 bases. The CDR3 is 13 amino acids. Looked up from germline, CDR1 is MNHEY and CDR2 is SVGAGI. The ends were cut back, 4 bases at V and 7 bases at J, with 13 bases in the middle. The CDR3 DNA reads TGTGCCAGCAGTTCGGACAACCCTTATGAAGCTTTCTTT. Amino acids: CASSSDNPYEAFF.

With respect to this clone: One end of the junction varies from germline; a read error may be responsible. The V gene is TRBV27, the J gene TRBJ1-1; D not resolved. This CDR3 contains 13 residues. Germline V gene sequence: CDR1 MNHEY, CDR2 SMNVEV (reference sequence). CDR3 DNA: TGTGCCAGCAGTACACCGAAGAACTCTGAAGCTTTCTTT. It encodes CASSTPKNSEAFF.

The rearrangement links TRBV3-1 (or the pseudogene TRBV3-2) to TRBJ1-5, with D possibly being TRBD1 (5 bases). Per germline, CDR1 LGHDT and CDR2 YNNKEL (reference sequence). CDR3 size: 19 residues. The V end was cut by 0 bases, the J end by 0 bases, with 18 bases between. CDR3 in DNA: TGTGCCAGCAGCCAAGACAGGGATGAGGGGAACAATAGCAATCAGCCCCAGCATTTT. It codes for CASSQDRDEGNNSNQPQHF.

This chain links TRBV19 with TRBJ2-7; D is ambiguous. V lost 10 bases to trimming and J lost 2 bases, with 15 bases between them. CDR3 size: 13 residues. Germline lookup yields CDR1 LNHDA and CDR2 SQIVND (reference sequence). Here the CDR3 reads CATAKVGAYEQYF. CDR3 sequence (DNA): TGTGCCACAGCAAAGGTTGGGGCCTACGAGCAGTACTTC.

The V call is TRBV7-8, the J call TRBJ2-6; D gene unclear. Germline loops: CDR1 SGHVS, CDR2 FQNEAQ. This CDR3 comprises 18 residues. With 1 base removed from V and 3 bases from J, the gap between germline ends came to 16 bases. CDR3 sequence reads: CASSLVSETSHGANVLTF. CDR3 coding DNA: TGTGCCAGCAGCTTAGTTTCTGAGACATCACATGGGGCCAACGTCCTGACTTTC. Filled out from reference TRBV7-8 and TRBJ2-6, the complete variable domain reads GAGVSQSPRYKVAKRGQDVALRCDPISGHVSLFWYQQALGQGPEFLTYFQNEAQLDKSGLPSDRFFAERPEGSVSTLKIQRTQQEDSAVYLCASSLVSETSHGANVLTFGAGSRLTVL.

The chain recombines TRBV6-2 or TRBV6-3 with TRBJ1-1; 9 bases fit TRBD1. The CDR3 spans 16 residues. Germline CDR1 is MNHEY and CDR2 is SVGEGT. J lost 7 bases, V lost 3 bases, and 12 bases had no gene match. The CDR3, as DNA: TGTGCCAGCAGTTATCTCCCTCCGGGACAGGGAGTTGAAGCTTTCTTT. This gives the protein CASSYLPPGQGVEAFF.

The gene calls are TRBV2 and TRBJ2-3, with TRBD1 identical over 7 bases. V dropped 6 bases and J dropped 5; count of bases not matched to a gene: 8. The CDR3 contains 14 residues. Per the germline V gene, CDR1 is SNHLY and CDR2 is FYNNEI. As DNA, the CDR3 is TGTGCCAGCAGCCCGGGACAGACCGTAGATACGCAGTATTTT. It encodes CASSPGQTVDTQYF. Variable domain in full (rest from reference TRBV2 and TRBJ2-3): EPEVTQTPSHQVTQMGQEVILRCVPISNHLYFYWYRQILGQKVEFLVSFYNNEISEKSEIFDDQFSVERPDGSNFTLKIRSTKLEDSAMYFCASSPGQTVDTQYFGPGTRLTVL.

CDR3 in amino acids: CASSPRVQETQYF. The CDR3 coding sequence is TGTGCCAGCAGCCCCCGGGTGCAAGAGACCCAGTACTTC. This chain joins TRBV5-6 and TRBJ2-5, with D unclear. Trimming took off 4 bases at V and 2 bases at J, with 9 bases between the two ends. The germline V gene encodes CDR1 SGHDT and CDR2 YYEEEE. The CDR3 totals 13 residues.

The rearrangement links TRBV28 to TRBJ2-5; no reliable D call. The CDR3 totals 17 residues. The ends were cut back, 6 bases at V and 7 bases at J, with 27 bases in the middle. From germline, CDR1 is MDHEN and CDR2 SYDVKM. CDR3 nucleotides: TGTGCCAGCAGCCCGTTCGTTTCGTGGGCCCTGCTGGGGACCCAGTACTTC. This codes for CASSPFVSWALLGTQYF.

The CDR3 loop reads CASSSLTGDYEQYF. In DNA, the CDR3 is TGCGCCAGCAGCTCCTTAACAGGGGATTACGAGCAGTACTTC. The chain employs TRBV5-1 and TRBJ2-7; 7 positions match TRBD1. The J segment lost 4 bases and the V segment lost 3 bases, leaving 7 bases of the junction unmatched. This CDR3 comprises 14 residues. Germline V lookup: CDR1 SGHRS, CDR2 YFSETQ. The variable domain in full, with the rest retrieved from reference TRBV5-1 and TRBJ2-7, is KAGVTQTPRYLIKTRGQQVTLSCSPISGHRSVSWYQQTPGQGLQFLFEYFSETQRNKGNFPGRFSGRQFSNSRSEMNVSTLELGDSALYLCASSSLTGDYEQYFGPGTRLTVT.

The chain couples TRBV4-3 to TRBJ2-2; D might be TRBD2 (6 bases). Germline values: CDR1 LGHNA, CDR2 YSLEER. This CDR3 spans 18 amino acids. The germline V and J ends were trimmed by 4 bases and 0 bases, with 18 bases remaining between them. CDR3 in DNA: TGCGCCAGCAGCCCCTCTGCCGGGGAGGCCTCGAACACCGGGGAGCTGTTTTTT. It codes for CASSPSAGEASNTGELFF.

This chain connects TRBV28 to TRBJ2-5; 9 bases align to TRBD1. The V and J ends lost 8 bases and 2 bases, in that order; junction bases with no gene match: 3. This CDR3 has 13 amino acids. CDR1 is MDHEN, CDR2 SYDVKM, per germline. CDR3 sequence reads: CASAGTGQETQYF. The CDR3 DNA reads as TGTGCCAGCGCGGGGACAGGGCAAGAGACCCAGTACTTC.

V gene TRBV6-2 or TRBV6-3 combines with J gene TRBJ2-1, with D perhaps matching TRBD2 (6 bases). The V and J ends lost 5 bases and 6 bases respectively, with 20 bases between them. The germline gives CDR1 MNHEY, CDR2 SVGEGT. The CDR3 contains 16 residues. CDR3 residues: CASSPRRALGVNEQFF. CDR3 in DNA: TGTGCCAGCAGTCCGCGGAGGGCCCTCGGGGTCAATGAGCAGTTCTTC.

The chain has TRBV30 and TRBJ2-7, with 8 bases that match TRBD1. The V gene's germline CDR1 is GTSNPN and CDR2 SVGIG (reference sequence). V lost 2 bases, J lost 6 bases, and 12 bases stayed unmatched. The CDR3 runs 15 residues. For the CDR3, the DNA is TGTGCCTGGAGTCCAAGGGACAGGTTTTTGGGCGAGCAGTACTTC. Encoded protein: CAWSPRDRFLGEQYF.

The gene calls are TRBV5-4 and TRBJ2-5, with 8 bases that match TRBD2. Germline trimming cut 4 bases from V and 9 bases from J; bases unmatched to any gene: 14. The germline CDR1 and CDR2 sequences are SGHNT and YYREEE (reference sequence). The CDR3 has 15 amino acids. The CDR3 DNA sequence: TGTGCCAGCAGCCCCCCTATCGGGACTAGTGGGGCCCAGTACTTC. Its protein product is CASSPPIGTSGAQYF.

J is TRBJ2-2 and V is TRBV19; no reliable D call. Looked up from germline, CDR1 is LNHDA and CDR2 is SQIVND (reference sequence). This CDR3 is built from 13 residues. Between the trimmed V and J ends, which lost 10 bases and 5 bases, there was a span of 14 bases. The CDR3 DNA is TGTGCCACTTCCCAGGCGGAGACCGGGGAGCTGTTTTTT. This codes for CATSQAETGELFF.

This sequence joins TRBV29-1 and TRBJ2-1; D not certain. Germline CDR1 SQVTM, CDR2 ANQGSEA. This CDR3 contains 14 residues. Trimming stripped 2 bases from V and 8 bases from J, with 16 bases between. The CDR3 spells CSVERVNRGDEQFF. CDR3 sequence (DNA): TGCAGCGTTGAAAGGGTAAACAGAGGTGATGAGCAGTTCTTC.

This clone was seen once. This chain links TRBV7-6 with TRBJ2-1; 7 bases map to TRBD2. The junction had 16 bases not matched to a gene; V was cut back by 1 base and J by 7 bases. This CDR3 spans 18 amino acids. Germline values: CDR1 SGHVS, CDR2 FNYEAQ. CDR3 bases: TGTGCCAGCAGCTTAGGGGTCAGCGCGGGAGTGAGTAGGAATGAGCAGTTCTTC. Encoded protein: CASSLGVSAGVSRNEQFF. Together with reference TRBV7-6 and TRBJ2-1, the CDR3 gives the full variable domain: GAGVSQSPRYKVTKRGQDVALRCDPISGHVSLYWYRQALGQGPEFLTYFNYEAQQDKSGLPNDRFSAERPEGSISTLTIQRTEQRDSAMYRCASSLGVSAGVSRNEQFFGPGTRLTVL.

This chain joins TRBV5-4 and TRBJ2-7, with 11 bases fitting TRBD2. This CDR3 is built from 15 residues. Germline V gene sequence: CDR1 SGHNT, CDR2 YYREEE (reference sequence). V shed 0 bases and J 1 base; nucleotides not matched to a gene: 0. DNA for the CDR3: TGTGCCAGCAGCTTGGGACTAGCGGGGTCCTACGAGCAGTACTTC. Protein sequence: CASSLGLAGSYEQYF.

The chain has TRBV18 and TRBJ1-5; D gene uncertain. The CDR3 totals 15 residues. From germline, CDR1 is KGHSH and CDR2 LQKENI. V was pared by 2 bases and J by 0 bases, with 8 bases between. CDR3 loop: CASSPTRNSNQPQHF. The CDR3 DNA is TGTGCCAGCTCACCAACCCGTAATAGCAATCAGCCCCAGCATTTT.

The chain combines TRBV12-3 or TRBV12-4 with TRBJ2-3; a weak D match, TRBD2 (6 bases). The CDR3 has 13 amino acids. Trimming took off 6 bases at V and 9 bases at J, with 16 bases between the two ends. The CDR3 loop is CASSADASVTQYF. Written as DNA, the CDR3 is TGTGCCAGCAGCGCCGATGCTAGCGTAACGCAGTATTTT.

The V gene is TRBV30, the J gene TRBJ1-1, with D perhaps matching TRBD1 (5 bases). This CDR3 is 11 amino acids long. V lost 5 bases and J 12 bases, leaving 16 bases between the germline ends. CDR1 is GTSNPN and CDR2 is SVGIG in the germline V gene (reference sequence). The CDR3 protein is CAWGAGRETFF. Written as DNA, the CDR3 is TGTGCCTGGGGGGCGGGCAGGGAGACTTTCTTT.

The J gene is TRBJ2-5, the V gene TRBV5-1; TRBD1 matches 9 bases. Germline loops: CDR1 SGHRS, CDR2 YFSETQ. The CDR3 sequence is 14 residues long. Trimming cost V 3 bases and J 3 bases; bases outside gene matches: 3. The CDR3 here is CASSSWDREETQYF. The CDR3 region has the DNA TGCGCCAGCAGCTCTTGGGACAGGGAAGAGACCCAGTACTTC. The whole variable domain, filled in from reference TRBV5-1 and TRBJ2-5, reads KAGVTQTPRYLIKTRGQQVTLSCSPISGHRSVSWYQQTPGQGLQFLFEYFSETQRNKGNFPGRFSGRQFSNSRSEMNVSTLELGDSALYLCASSSWDREETQYFGPGTRLLVL.

The J gene is TRBJ1-1, the V gene TRBV7-6, with TRBD1 identical over 9 bases. Germline assignment: CDR1 SGHVS and CDR2 FNYEAQ. J lost 5 bases, V lost 5 bases, and 6 bases had no gene match. The CDR3 is 14 residues long. The CDR3 nucleotides are TGTGCCAGCAGCCAACAGGGGGCGAGGACTGAAGCTTTCTTT. This sequence encodes CASSQQGARTEAFF.

This sequence joins TRBV10-3 and TRBJ2-1, with D perhaps TRBD2 (6 bases). V lost 5 bases to trimming and J lost 7 bases, with 15 bases between them. CDR1 ENHRY and CDR2 SYGVKD come from the germline V gene. The CDR3 contains 14 residues. Here the CDR3 reads CAISLRERVNEQFF. CDR3 in DNA: TGTGCCATCAGTTTACGGGAGAGGGTTAATGAGCAGTTCTTC.

The chain is built from TRBV15 and TRBJ1-2; tentatively, D is TRBD1 (5 bases). Deletions cut 5 bases from V and 3 bases from J, with 16 bases between. The germline V gene has CDR1 LNHNV and CDR2 YYDKDF (reference sequence). This CDR3 is built from 15 residues. The CDR3 nucleotides read TGTGCCACCAGCGGCTTTGGGGCCCGGGACTATGGCTACACCTTC. It yields the protein CATSGFGARDYGYTF.

The chain carries TRBV23-1 and TRBJ2-1; weak D call: TRBD1 (5 bases). TRBV23-1 is an ORF; its function is uncertain. The CDR3 is 19 residues long. The V gene lost 2 bases and the J gene lost 3 bases, with 23 bases spanning the gap. The CDR3 DNA reads as TGCGCCAGCAGTCAAGGAGACAGATTAGGGTGGGCTGACTACAATGAGCAGTTCTTC. Amino acid sequence: CASSQGDRLGWADYNEQFF.